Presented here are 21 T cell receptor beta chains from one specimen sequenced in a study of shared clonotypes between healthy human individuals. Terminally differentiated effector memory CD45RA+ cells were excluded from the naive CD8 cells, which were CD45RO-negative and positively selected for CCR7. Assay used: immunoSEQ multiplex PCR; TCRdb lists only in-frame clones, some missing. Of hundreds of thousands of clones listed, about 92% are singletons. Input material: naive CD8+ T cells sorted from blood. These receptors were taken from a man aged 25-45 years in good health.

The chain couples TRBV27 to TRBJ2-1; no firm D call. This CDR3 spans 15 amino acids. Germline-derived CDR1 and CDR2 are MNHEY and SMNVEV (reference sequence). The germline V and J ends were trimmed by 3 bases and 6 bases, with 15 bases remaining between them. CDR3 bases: TGTGCCAGCAGTTTTATTGGAGCCCCGGGCAATGAGCAGTTCTTC. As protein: CASSFIGAPGNEQFF.

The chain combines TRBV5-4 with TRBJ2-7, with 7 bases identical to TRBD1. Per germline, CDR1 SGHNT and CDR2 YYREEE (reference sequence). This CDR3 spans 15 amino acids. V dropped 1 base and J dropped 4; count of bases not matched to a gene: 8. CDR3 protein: CASSLTGEGNYEQYF. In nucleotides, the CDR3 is TGTGCCAGCAGCTTGACAGGGGAAGGTAATTACGAGCAGTACTTC.

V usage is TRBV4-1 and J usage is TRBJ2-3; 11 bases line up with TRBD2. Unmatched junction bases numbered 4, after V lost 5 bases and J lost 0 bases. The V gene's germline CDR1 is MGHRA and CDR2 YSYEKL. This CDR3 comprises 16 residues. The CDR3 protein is CASSTRTSGSTDTQYF. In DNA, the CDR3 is TGCGCCAGCAGCACCCGGACTAGCGGGAGCACAGATACGCAGTATTTT.

CDR3 loop: CASSPDPPTGAVSNQPQHF. The CDR3 DNA reads as TGCGCCAGCAGCCCAGACCCACCGACAGGGGCGGTAAGCAATCAGCCCCAGCATTTT. The rearrangement uses TRBV4-1 and TRBJ1-5, with 8 bases that match TRBD1. The junction had 15 bases not matched to a gene; V was cut back by 4 bases and J by 1 base. The V gene's germline CDR1 is MGHRA and CDR2 YSYEKL. The CDR3 length is 19 residues.

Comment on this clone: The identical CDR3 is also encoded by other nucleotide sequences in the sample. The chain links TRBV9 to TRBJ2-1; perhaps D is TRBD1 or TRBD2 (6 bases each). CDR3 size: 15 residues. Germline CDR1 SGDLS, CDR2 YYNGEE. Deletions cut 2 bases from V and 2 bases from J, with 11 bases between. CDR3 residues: CASSVGGGAYNEQFF. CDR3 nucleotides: TGTGCCAGCAGCGTCGGGGGCGGGGCCTACAATGAGCAGTTCTTC.

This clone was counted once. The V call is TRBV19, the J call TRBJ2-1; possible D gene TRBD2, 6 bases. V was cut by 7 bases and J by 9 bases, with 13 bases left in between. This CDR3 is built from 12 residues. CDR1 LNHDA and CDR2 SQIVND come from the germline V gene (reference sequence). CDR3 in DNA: TGTGCCAGTACTGGGGGAGGTCGTGAGCAGTTCTTC. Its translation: CASTGGGREQFF. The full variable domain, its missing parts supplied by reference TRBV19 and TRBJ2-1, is DGGITQSPKYLFRKEGQNVTLSCEQNLNHDAMYWYRQDPGQGLRLIYYSQIVNDFQKGDIAEGYSVSREKKESFPLTVTSAQKNPTAFYLCASTGGGREQFFGPGTRLTVL.

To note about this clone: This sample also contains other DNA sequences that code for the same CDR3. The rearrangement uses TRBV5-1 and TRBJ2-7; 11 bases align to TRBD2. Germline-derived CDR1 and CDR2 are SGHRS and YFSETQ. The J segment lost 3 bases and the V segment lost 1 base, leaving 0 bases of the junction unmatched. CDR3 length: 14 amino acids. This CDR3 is CASSLTSGGYEQYF. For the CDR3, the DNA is TGCGCCAGCAGCTTGACTAGCGGGGGCTACGAGCAGTACTTC. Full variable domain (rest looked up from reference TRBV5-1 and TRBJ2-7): KAGVTQTPRYLIKTRGQQVTLSCSPISGHRSVSWYQQTPGQGLQFLFEYFSETQRNKGNFPGRFSGRQFSNSRSEMNVSTLELGDSALYLCASSLTSGGYEQYFGPGTRLTVT.

The CDR3 here is CASSLVSSGRRTGELFF. Here the CDR3 DNA reads TGTGCCAGCAGCTTAGTATCCAGCGGGAGACGGACCGGGGAGCTGTTTTTT. The rearrangement links TRBV7-9 to TRBJ2-2; 8 bases map to TRBD2. The germline gives CDR1 SEHNR, CDR2 FQNEAQ (reference sequence). J was trimmed by 5 bases and V by 1 base; bases with no gene match: 9. The CDR3 runs 17 residues.

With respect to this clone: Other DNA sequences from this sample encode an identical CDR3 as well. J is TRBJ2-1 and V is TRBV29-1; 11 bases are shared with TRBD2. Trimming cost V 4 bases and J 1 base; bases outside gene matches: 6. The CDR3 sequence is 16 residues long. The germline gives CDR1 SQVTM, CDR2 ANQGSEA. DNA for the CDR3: TGCAGCGTTGGAGGGCTAGCGGGAGGATCCTACAATGAGCAGTTCTTC. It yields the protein CSVGGLAGGSYNEQFF.

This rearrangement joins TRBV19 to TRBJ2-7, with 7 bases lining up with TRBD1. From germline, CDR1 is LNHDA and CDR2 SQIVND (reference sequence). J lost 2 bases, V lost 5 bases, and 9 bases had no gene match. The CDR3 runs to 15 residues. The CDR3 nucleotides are TGTGCCAGTAGTCCCCGGGACAGCTCTACCTACGAGCAGTACTTC. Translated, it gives CASSPRDSSTYEQYF.

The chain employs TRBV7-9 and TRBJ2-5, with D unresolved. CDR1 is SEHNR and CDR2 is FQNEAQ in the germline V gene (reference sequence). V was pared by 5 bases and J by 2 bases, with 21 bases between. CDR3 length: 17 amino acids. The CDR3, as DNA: TGTGCCAGCAGCCCGTCCTTCGCTGGGCCATTACAAGAGACCCAGTACTTC. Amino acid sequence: CASSPSFAGPLQETQYF. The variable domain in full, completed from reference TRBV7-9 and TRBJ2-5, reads DTGVSQNPRHKITKRGQNVTFRCDPISEHNRLYWYRQTLGQGPEFLTYFQNEAQLEKSRLLSDRFSAERPKGSFSTLEIQRTEQGDSAMYLCASSPSFAGPLQETQYFGPGTRLLVL.

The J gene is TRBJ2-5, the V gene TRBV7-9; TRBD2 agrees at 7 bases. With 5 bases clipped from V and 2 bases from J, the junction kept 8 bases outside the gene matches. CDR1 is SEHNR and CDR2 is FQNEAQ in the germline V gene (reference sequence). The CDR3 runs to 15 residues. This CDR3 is CASSPPALAQETQYF. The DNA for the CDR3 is TGTGCCAGCAGCCCCCCCGCACTAGCGCAAGAGACCCAGTACTTC.

The CDR3 spells CASSAGLGSDTQYF. Written as DNA, the CDR3 is TGTGCCAGCAGCGCGGGACTAGGTTCAGATACGCAGTATTTT. The V and J genes are TRBV7-6 and TRBJ2-3; 8 positions match TRBD2. This CDR3 is 14 amino acids long. Trimming removed 5 bases from V and 4 bases from J; junction bases left unmatched: 5. Looked up from germline, CDR1 is SGHVS and CDR2 is FNYEAQ.

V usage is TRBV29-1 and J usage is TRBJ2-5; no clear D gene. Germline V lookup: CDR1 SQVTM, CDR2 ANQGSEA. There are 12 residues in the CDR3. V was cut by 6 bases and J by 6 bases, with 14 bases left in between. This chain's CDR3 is CSVPGSRQTQYF. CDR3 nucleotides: TGCAGCGTCCCTGGTTCAAGGCAGACCCAGTACTTC.

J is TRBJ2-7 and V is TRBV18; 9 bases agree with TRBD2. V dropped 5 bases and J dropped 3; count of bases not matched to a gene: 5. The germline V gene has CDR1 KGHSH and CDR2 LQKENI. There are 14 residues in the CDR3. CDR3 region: CASSGSGSYYEQYF. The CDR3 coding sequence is TGTGCCAGCTCAGGTAGCGGGAGCTACTACGAGCAGTACTTC.

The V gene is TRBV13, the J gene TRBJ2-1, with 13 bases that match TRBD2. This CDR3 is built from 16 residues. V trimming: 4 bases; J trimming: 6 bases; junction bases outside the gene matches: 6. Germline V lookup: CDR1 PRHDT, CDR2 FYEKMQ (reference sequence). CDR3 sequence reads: CASSSWTSGSANEQFF. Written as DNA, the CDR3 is TGTGCCAGCAGCTCGTGGACTAGCGGGAGTGCCAATGAGCAGTTCTTC.

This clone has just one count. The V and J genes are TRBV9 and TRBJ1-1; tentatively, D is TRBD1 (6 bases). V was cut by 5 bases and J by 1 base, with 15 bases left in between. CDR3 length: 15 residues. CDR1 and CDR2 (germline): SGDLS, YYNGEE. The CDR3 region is CASSNTGLWNTEAFF. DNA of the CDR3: TGTGCCAGCAGTAACACAGGGCTTTGGAACACTGAAGCTTTCTTT. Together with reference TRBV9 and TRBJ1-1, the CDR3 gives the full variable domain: DSGVTQTPKHLITATGQRVTLRCSPRSGDLSVYWYQQSLDQGLQFLIQYYNGEERAKGNILERFSAQQFPDLHSELNLSSLELGDSALYFCASSNTGLWNTEAFFGQGTRLTVV.

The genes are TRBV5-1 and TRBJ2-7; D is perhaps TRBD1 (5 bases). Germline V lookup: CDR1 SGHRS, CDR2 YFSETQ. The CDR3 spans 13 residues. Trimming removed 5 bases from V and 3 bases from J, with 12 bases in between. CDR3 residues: CASSLGALYEQYF. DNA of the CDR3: TGCGCCAGCAGTCTAGGGGCTCTCTACGAGCAGTACTTC.

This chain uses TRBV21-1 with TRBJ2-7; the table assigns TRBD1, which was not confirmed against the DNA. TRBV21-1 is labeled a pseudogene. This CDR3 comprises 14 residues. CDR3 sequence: CASSSPTGDHEQYF. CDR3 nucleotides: TGTGCCAGCAGCTCCCCGACAGGGGACCACGAGCAGTACTTC.

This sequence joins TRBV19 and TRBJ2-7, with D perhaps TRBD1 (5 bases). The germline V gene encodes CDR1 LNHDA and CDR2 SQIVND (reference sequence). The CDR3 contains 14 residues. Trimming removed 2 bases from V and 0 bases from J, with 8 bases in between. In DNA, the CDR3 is TGTGCCAGTAGTATATCCGACAGCTCCTACGAGCAGTACTTC. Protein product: CASSISDSSYEQYF.

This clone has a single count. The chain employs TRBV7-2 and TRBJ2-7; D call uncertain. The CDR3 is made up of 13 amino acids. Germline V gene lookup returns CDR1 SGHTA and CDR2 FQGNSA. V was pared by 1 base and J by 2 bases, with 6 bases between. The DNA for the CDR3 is TGTGCCAGCAGCTTAGAAGGACCCTACGAGCAGTACTTC. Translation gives CASSLEGPYEQYF.